The source of this TCR beta chain is a study of shared clonotypes between healthy human individuals. Whole-study results and caveats: Non-shared clonotypes had lower generation probabilities than clonotypes shared by all four sorted-subset donors.

Details on this clone: Its antigen is unknown.

Every donor, a Caucasian adult, lived in Nashville, Tennessee. The DNA input per sorted-subset replicate PCR was roughly 0.2 ug, corresponding to 25,000 to 35,000 T cell genomes. TCRdb's copy holds only in-frame clones and misses some; the assay was immunoSEQ multiplex PCR. The sample includes around 330,000 clones, roughly 70% of them seen just once. The germline gives CDR1 LNHNV, CDR2 YYDKDF (reference sequence). With 0 bases removed from V and 4 bases from J, the gap between germline ends came to 6 bases. CDR3 length equals 13 residues. The chain links TRBV15 to TRBJ1-1, with a tentative D call TRBD1 (5 bases). This TCR came from a man in his thirties or forties in good health. Source material: memory CD4+ T cells sorted from blood. This sample's subset: CD45RA-negative fraction. Written as DNA, the CDR3 is TGTGCCACCAGCAGAGACGGGGGCACTGAAGCTTTCTTT. This sequence encodes CATSRDGGTEAFF.